What follows describes a single T cell receptor beta chain. Its cognate antigen is unknown. Distinct nucleotide sequences in the sample also encode this CDR3. The PCR made use of 60 Vbeta and 13 Jbeta primers. Assay: immunoSEQ multiplex PCR; the TCRdb copy retains only in-frame clones and omits some. Of 150,000 to 250,000 clones detected, approximately 85% appear once; the ten largest clones hold approximately 2.1%. The sample originates from a study of cytomegalovirus exposure and HLA in healthy donors. Turning to the study itself: Findings of an earlier analysis included about 100 million unique TCR beta sequences from 170 million or so T cells.

With 5 bases removed from V and 1 base from J, the gap between germline ends came to 9 bases. CDR1 and CDR2 (germline): SGHNT, YYREEE (reference sequence). This CDR3 comprises 13 residues. Study-level points and caveats: Earlier analysis yielded a pattern in which most TCR beta V segments were productive about 90% or about 30% of the time. Follow-up analysis later connected one missense variant in DCLRE1C with trimming of TCR beta V- and J-genes.

The sequence derives from a woman aged 45-65 years in good health and CMV-seronegative. This rearrangement joins TRBV5-4 to TRBJ2-5; D uncertain. The sequenced sample was PBMCs. CDR3 protein: CASSPSIQETQYF. CDR3 sequence (DNA): TGTGCCAGCAGTCCCAGTATCCAAGAGACCCAGTACTTC.